One sample yielded the 21 T cell receptor beta chains listed below, sequenced in a study of cytomegalovirus exposure and HLA in healthy donors. The PCR employed 60 Vbeta primers together with 13 Jbeta primers. Profiled with immunoSEQ multiplex PCR; TCRdb holds only in-frame clones, not every one. The sample shows 150,000 to 200,000 clones, roughly 77% of them seen only once. Sequenced sample: PBMCs. All receptors come from a woman aged 40 to 50 in good health and CMV-seropositive.

V and J are TRBV7-2 and TRBJ2-3, with unresolved D. The CDR3 has 12 amino acids. The V end lost 5 bases, the J end lost 6 bases, and 9 bases lay between the germline ends. CDR1 is SGHTA, CDR2 FQGNSA, per germline. CDR3 DNA sequence: TGTGCCAGCAGCGTTATGAGGGATACGCAGTATTTT. Its protein is CASSVMRDTQYF.

The chain links TRBV10-1 to TRBJ2-7; 10 positions agree with TRBD2. V lost 3 bases, J lost 4 bases, and 6 bases stayed unmatched. The CDR3 extends over 15 amino acids. Germline CDR1 and CDR2: WNHNN and SYGVQD (reference sequence). The CDR3 region is CASSEWPSGSYEQYF. CDR3 DNA sequence: TGCGCCAGCAGTGAATGGCCTAGCGGGAGTTACGAGCAGTACTTC.

This sequence joins TRBV4-1 and TRBJ1-5; D ambiguous. V dropped 0 bases and J dropped 6 bases, with 12 bases sitting between them. CDR1 and CDR2 (germline): MGHRA, YSYEKL. This CDR3 has 15 amino acids. The chain's CDR3 is CASSQDPEGVQPQHF. As DNA, the CDR3 is TGCGCCAGCAGCCAAGATCCTGAGGGAGTTCAGCCCCAGCATTTT.

The rearrangement joins TRBV7-9 to TRBJ2-7; TRBD1 matches 7 bases. The CDR3 is 13 residues long. The junction had 4 bases not matched to a gene; V was cut back by 5 bases and J by 3 bases. In germline, CDR1 is SEHNR, CDR2 FQNEAQ (reference sequence). The CDR3 DNA sequence: TGTGCCAGCAGCCGCGACAGGGACTACGAGCAGTACTTC. It codes for CASSRDRDYEQYF.

V gene TRBV6-1 combines with J gene TRBJ2-1; 7 bases align to TRBD2. V dropped 4 bases and J dropped 5; count of bases not matched to a gene: 8. The CDR3 is 15 residues long. CDR1 MNHNS and CDR2 SASEGT come from the germline V gene. CDR3 coding DNA: TGTGCCAGCAGTGCCCCTAGCGGTGCTCACAATGAGCAGTTCTTC. Protein: CASSAPSGAHNEQFF.

This clone has a handful of counts. This sequence joins TRBV19 and TRBJ1-1, with a tentative D call TRBD1 (5 bases). The length of the CDR3 is 14 residues. The V end was cut by 7 bases, the J end by 4 bases, with 16 bases between. Per the germline V gene, CDR1 is LNHDA and CDR2 is SQIVND (reference sequence). The CDR3 DNA reads as TGTGCCAGTACCACACTGGGAGGGACCACTGAAGCTTTCTTT. Its protein is CASTTLGGTTEAFF.

This clone was detected only once. The genes are TRBV7-3 and TRBJ2-5, with 7 bases fitting TRBD2. Germline assignment: CDR1 SGHTA and CDR2 FQGTGA. V lost 1 base and J lost 5; bases outside the gene matches: 4. CDR3 length: 14 residues. For the CDR3, the DNA is TGTGCCAGCAGCTTAATGGCGGGAGTGGAGACCCAGTACTTC. Amino acids: CASSLMAGVETQYF. The variable domain in full, completed from reference TRBV7-3 and TRBJ2-5, reads GAGVSQTPSNKVTEKGKYVELRCDPISGHTALYWYRQSLGQGPEFLIYFQGTGAADDSGLPNDRFFAVRPEGSVSTLKIQRTERGDSAVYLCASSLMAGVETQYFGPGTRLLVL.

This chain links TRBV19 with TRBJ2-1, with D perhaps TRBD2 (5 bases). Per the germline V gene, CDR1 is LNHDA and CDR2 is SQIVND (reference sequence). V was trimmed by 3 bases and J by 4 bases, leaving 13 bases between them. The CDR3 length is 15 residues. The CDR3 region has the DNA TGTGCCAGTAGTATCCCACCGGGCGGGTACAATGAGCAGTTCTTC. Translated: CASSIPPGGYNEQFF.

The chain links TRBV5-1 to TRBJ2-2; D is undetermined. Looked up from germline, CDR1 is SGHRS and CDR2 is YFSETQ. The V and J ends lost 0 bases and 6 bases respectively, with 6 bases between them. CDR3 length equals 13 residues. The CDR3, as DNA: TGCGCCAGCAGCTTGGACAGTTCCGGGGAGCTGTTTTTT. Translating gives CASSLDSSGELFF.

V is TRBV19 and J is TRBJ2-7; 10 bases fit TRBD1. Looked up from germline, CDR1 is LNHDA and CDR2 is SQIVND (reference sequence). The V gene end was trimmed by 5 bases and the J gene end by 9 bases; junction bases not matched to a gene: 13. The CDR3 runs to 15 residues. CDR3 sequence (DNA): TGTGCCAGTAGTTTTGCCGGGACAGGGGCCCGTGGGCAGTACTTC. Its protein is CASSFAGTGARGQYF.

The chain carries TRBV7-2 and TRBJ2-3; weak D call: TRBD2 (6 bases). The ends were cut back, 0 bases at V and 6 bases at J, with 13 bases in the middle. There are 15 residues in the CDR3. The germline V gene encodes CDR1 SGHTA and CDR2 FQGNSA. This chain's CDR3 is CASSLAWRERDTQYF. Written as DNA, the CDR3 is TGTGCCAGCAGCTTAGCTTGGCGGGAAAGGGATACGCAGTATTTT. Variable domain in full (rest from reference TRBV7-2 and TRBJ2-3): GAGVSQSPSNKVTEKGKDVELRCDPISGHTALYWYRQSLGQGLEFLIYFQGNSAPDKSGLPSDRFSAERTGGSVSTLTIQRTQQEDSAVYLCASSLAWRERDTQYFGPGTRLTVL.

The V gene is TRBV5-1, the J gene TRBJ2-2; D may be TRBD2 (6 bases). The CDR3 covers 14 residues. V lost 6 bases and J 0 bases, leaving 9 bases between the germline ends. From germline, CDR1 is SGHRS and CDR2 YFSETQ. Written as DNA, the CDR3 is TGCGCCAGCATGGGGGGACCGAACACCGGGGAGCTGTTTTTT. It yields the protein CASMGGPNTGELFF.

The rearrangement links TRBV5-1 to TRBJ1-4; 7 bases are a match to TRBD1. V shed 0 bases, J shed 0 bases, and the junction held 2 bases outside the gene matches. In germline, CDR1 is SGHRS, CDR2 YFSETQ. The CDR3 spans 16 residues. The CDR3 sequence: CASSLVGQTTNEKLFF. CDR3 nucleotides: TGCGCCAGCAGCTTGGTGGGACAGACAACTAATGAAAAACTGTTTTTT.

The chain is built from TRBV5-8 and TRBJ2-3; TRBD2 agrees at 7 bases. The CDR3 has 17 residues. Trimming cost V 4 bases and J 2 bases; bases outside gene matches: 13. The germline V gene encodes CDR1 SGHTS and CDR2 YDEGEE. The CDR3 is CASSPGRGGWITDTQYF. CDR3 DNA sequence: TGTGCCAGCAGCCCCGGTCGGGGAGGGTGGATCACAGATACGCAGTATTTT.

CDR3 protein: CASSPMWGPNTEAFF. The DNA for the CDR3 is TGCGCCAGCAGCCCTATGTGGGGGCCGAACACTGAAGCTTTCTTT. The chain joins TRBV4-1 to TRBJ1-1; D possibly corresponds to TRBD1 (6 bases). This CDR3 is built from 15 residues. The germline CDR1 and CDR2 sequences are MGHRA and YSYEKL. Trimming pared 4 bases from V and 1 base from J, leaving 13 bases between.

The genes are TRBV5-4 and TRBJ1-2; D uncertain. The ends were cut back, 0 bases at V and 4 bases at J, with 7 bases in the middle. Per the germline V gene, CDR1 is SGHNT and CDR2 is YYREEE (reference sequence). The CDR3 consists of 13 residues. CDR3 DNA: TGTGCCAGCAGCTTGGCAGGAAGCTATGGCTACACCTTC. Translated: CASSLAGSYGYTF.

The chain employs TRBV28 and TRBJ1-3, with D possibly TRBD1 on 6 matching bases. V lost 6 bases, J lost 3 bases, and 12 bases lay in between. Per the germline V gene, CDR1 is MDHEN and CDR2 is SYDVKM. The CDR3 runs to 14 residues. DNA of the CDR3: TGTGCCAGCAGCCCCCACAGGGTTGGAAACACCATATATTTT. Protein sequence: CASSPHRVGNTIYF.

The V call is TRBV6-1, the J call TRBJ1-2; tentative D call: TRBD1 (5 bases). The CDR3 spans 13 residues. The germline CDR1 and CDR2 sequences are MNHNS and SASEGT. Between the trimmed V and J ends, which lost 8 bases and 8 bases, there was a span of 18 bases. The CDR3 DNA sequence: TGTGCCAGCCTCACACAGAAGGGGATGGGCTACACCTTC. This gives the protein CASLTQKGMGYTF.

CDR3 DNA sequence: TGTGCCAGCAGCCGCCCAGGGGGGAATGAGCAGTTCTTC. This codes for CASSRPGGNEQFF. This rearrangement joins TRBV11-1 to TRBJ2-1; tentatively, D is TRBD1 (7 bases). The germline V gene has CDR1 SGHAT and CDR2 FQDESV (reference sequence). This CDR3 has 13 amino acids. The germline V and J ends were trimmed by 5 bases and 7 bases, with 12 bases remaining between them.

The chain has TRBV6-5 and TRBJ2-3, with TRBD2 matching over 7 bases. Germline values: CDR1 MNHEY, CDR2 SVGAGI. With 5 bases clipped from V and 6 bases from J, the junction kept 8 bases outside the gene matches. This CDR3 is built from 14 residues. CDR3 coding DNA: TGTGCCAGCAGTGTTGGCGGGAGTAAGGATACGCAGTATTTT. It encodes CASSVGGSKDTQYF.

V usage is TRBV5-1 and J usage is TRBJ2-1; 12 nucleotides match TRBD2. This CDR3 region has 17 residues. Trimming took 3 bases from V and 10 from J; bases not matched to a gene: 14. Looked up from germline, CDR1 is SGHRS and CDR2 is YFSETQ. Here the CDR3 reads CASSSLAGGLRSTEQFF. CDR3 nucleotides: TGCGCCAGCAGCTCCCTAGCGGGAGGGCTTCGATCGACAGAGCAGTTCTTC.